This paragraph covers one T cell receptor (beta chain) sequence. The table came from immunoSEQ multiplex PCR; TCRdb's copy has only in-frame clones and leaves some out. In the table there are approximately 50,000 clones, more than 70% of which are singletons. The entry originates in a study of OX40 agonist ivuxolimab in advanced cancers. V lost 11 bases and J lost 2, with 15 bases in between. CDR1 is MNHNY, CDR2 SVGAGI, per germline (reference sequence). This CDR3 contains 14 residues. The receptor was isolated from an adult with an advanced solid tumor such as melanoma, head and neck, liver or kidney cancer. This specimen consisted of CD4+ or CD8+ T cells sorted from blood, obtained in a trial of the OX40 agonist ivuxolimab. The chain links TRBV6-6 to TRBJ2-2; D possibly matches TRBD1 or TRBD2 (7 bases each). CDR3 region: CAGGGTENTGELFF. The DNA for the CDR3 is TGTGCCGGGGGGGGGACAGAAAACACCGGGGAGCTGTTTTTT.